This TCR beta chain comes out of a study of CD8 T cells in Susac syndrome. Study-wide results and caveats: The authors acknowledged that their TCR sequencing and HLA analysis involved a relatively small number of individuals.

Sequencing targeted TCR beta in T cells from blood (CD8+ and CD4+). The germline V gene has CDR1 GTSNPN and CDR2 SVGIG (reference sequence). The CDR3 extends over 16 amino acids. Trimming took 3 bases from V and 0 from J, leaving 15 bases between them. Notes on this clonotype: Its antigen is as yet unknown.

With random hexamers, 0.5 to 1 ug RNA was reverse transcribed. One entry per CDR3 protein results from TCRdb running MiXCR on the immunoSEQ multiplex PCR reads. This table has 200,000 to 250,000 distinct CDR3 sequences, about 95% appearing once. The origin of this receptor is a human donor with Susac syndrome. The chain links TRBV30 to TRBJ1-5, with D maybe TRBD1 (5 bases). Specimen: CD4+ T cells from PBMCs. CDR3 loop: CAWRHRDSDSNQPQHF. The CDR3 DNA follows: TGTGCCTGGAGGCACCGGGACTCAGATAGCAATCAGCCCCAGCATTTT. The full variable domain, in which reference TRBV30 and TRBJ1-5 provide the parts outside the CDR3, is SQTIHQWPATLVQPVGSPLSLECTVEGTSNPNLYWYRQAAGRGLQLLFYSVGIGQISSEVPQNLSASRPQDRQFILSSKKLLLSDSGFYLCAWRHRDSDSNQPQHFGDGTRLSIL.